The 7 T cell receptor beta chains below come from one sample, sequenced in a study of identical twins. TCRdb reprocessed the 5' RACE reads via MiXCR and lists one record per CDR3 protein. The sample contains about 250,000 distinct CDR3 sequences, roughly 8% of which appear only once. The same data also went into a second study, on yellow fever vaccine responses in identical twins.

The specimen sequenced was CD8+ T cells sorted from blood. Receptors originate from a woman younger than 30 in good health.

This clonotype came up a few times. CDR3 nucleotides: TGCAGTGCTACAACCTTGGAGGGCCTGTACAATGAGCAGTTCTTC. This sequence encodes CSATTLEGLYNEQFF. The J gene is TRBJ2-1, the V gene TRBV20-1, with D possibly being TRBD2 (6 bases). The ends were cut back, 4 bases at V and 4 bases at J, with 17 bases in the middle. Per germline, CDR1 DFQATT and CDR2 SNEGSKA (reference sequence). CDR3 length equals 15 residues.

The table lists this clonotype with many counts. V and J are TRBV7-6 and TRBJ2-3, with a weak D call TRBD2 (6 bases). Trimming removed 5 bases at V and 1 base at J, with 10 bases between. The CDR3 has 14 residues. The V gene's germline CDR1 is SGHVS and CDR2 FNYEAQ. CDR3 in amino acids: CASSLLARTDTQYF. The CDR3 DNA reads TGTGCCAGCAGCCTTCTAGCGCGCACAGATACGCAGTATTTT.

This chain connects TRBV4-1 to TRBJ1-1; the D is unclear. V dropped 4 bases and J dropped 4 bases, with 16 bases sitting between them. Germline CDR1 MGHRA, CDR2 YSYEKL. CDR3 size: 15 residues. Here the CDR3 reads CASSLRGKGGTEAFF. In DNA form, the CDR3 reads TGCGCCAGCAGCCTACGCGGGAAGGGAGGCACTGAAGCTTTCTTT.

This clonotype was counted many times. The genes are TRBV15 and TRBJ2-1; no definite D call. Looked up from germline, CDR1 is LNHNV and CDR2 is YYDKDF (reference sequence). The ends were cut back, 4 bases at V and 1 base at J, with 14 bases in the middle. This CDR3 is built from 16 residues. The CDR3 nucleotides read TGTGCCACCAGCATTTGGGGTTCTTCTTCCTACAATGAGCAGTTCTTC. This translates into CATSIWGSSSYNEQFF.

A remark on this clonotype: This may be a read error: a much more frequent sequence differs by one nucleotide. The J gene is TRBJ2-1, the V gene TRBV29-1; D tentatively reads TRBD1 or TRBD2 (5 bases each). This CDR3 spans 14 amino acids. V was clipped by 7 bases and J by 6 bases, with 19 bases between them. The germline CDR1 and CDR2 sequences are SQVTM and ANQGSEA. The CDR3 sequence is CSGAEGPYLNEQFF. The CDR3 nucleotides read TGCAGCGGTGCCGAGGGGCCCTATCTCAATGAGCAGTTCTTC.

CDR3 bases: TGTGCCAGCAGCCCCGGGCTCCTCAGTGAGCAGTTCTTC. As protein: CASSPGLLSEQFF. V and J are TRBV5-5 and TRBJ2-1; D remains ambiguous. V gave up 4 bases and J gave up 9 bases, with 14 bases separating them. Germline V gene sequence: CDR1 SGHKS, CDR2 YYEKEE (reference sequence). The CDR3 has 13 residues.

The chain couples TRBV4-1 to TRBJ1-1; 7 nucleotides agree with TRBD1. Germline CDR1 MGHRA, CDR2 YSYEKL. The CDR3 runs to 15 residues. After removal of 5 bases from V and 1 base from J, the junction contained 7 bases not matched to a gene. The CDR3 here is CASSKTGTANTEAFF. As DNA, the CDR3 is TGCGCCAGCAGCAAAACCGGGACAGCGAACACTGAAGCTTTCTTT.